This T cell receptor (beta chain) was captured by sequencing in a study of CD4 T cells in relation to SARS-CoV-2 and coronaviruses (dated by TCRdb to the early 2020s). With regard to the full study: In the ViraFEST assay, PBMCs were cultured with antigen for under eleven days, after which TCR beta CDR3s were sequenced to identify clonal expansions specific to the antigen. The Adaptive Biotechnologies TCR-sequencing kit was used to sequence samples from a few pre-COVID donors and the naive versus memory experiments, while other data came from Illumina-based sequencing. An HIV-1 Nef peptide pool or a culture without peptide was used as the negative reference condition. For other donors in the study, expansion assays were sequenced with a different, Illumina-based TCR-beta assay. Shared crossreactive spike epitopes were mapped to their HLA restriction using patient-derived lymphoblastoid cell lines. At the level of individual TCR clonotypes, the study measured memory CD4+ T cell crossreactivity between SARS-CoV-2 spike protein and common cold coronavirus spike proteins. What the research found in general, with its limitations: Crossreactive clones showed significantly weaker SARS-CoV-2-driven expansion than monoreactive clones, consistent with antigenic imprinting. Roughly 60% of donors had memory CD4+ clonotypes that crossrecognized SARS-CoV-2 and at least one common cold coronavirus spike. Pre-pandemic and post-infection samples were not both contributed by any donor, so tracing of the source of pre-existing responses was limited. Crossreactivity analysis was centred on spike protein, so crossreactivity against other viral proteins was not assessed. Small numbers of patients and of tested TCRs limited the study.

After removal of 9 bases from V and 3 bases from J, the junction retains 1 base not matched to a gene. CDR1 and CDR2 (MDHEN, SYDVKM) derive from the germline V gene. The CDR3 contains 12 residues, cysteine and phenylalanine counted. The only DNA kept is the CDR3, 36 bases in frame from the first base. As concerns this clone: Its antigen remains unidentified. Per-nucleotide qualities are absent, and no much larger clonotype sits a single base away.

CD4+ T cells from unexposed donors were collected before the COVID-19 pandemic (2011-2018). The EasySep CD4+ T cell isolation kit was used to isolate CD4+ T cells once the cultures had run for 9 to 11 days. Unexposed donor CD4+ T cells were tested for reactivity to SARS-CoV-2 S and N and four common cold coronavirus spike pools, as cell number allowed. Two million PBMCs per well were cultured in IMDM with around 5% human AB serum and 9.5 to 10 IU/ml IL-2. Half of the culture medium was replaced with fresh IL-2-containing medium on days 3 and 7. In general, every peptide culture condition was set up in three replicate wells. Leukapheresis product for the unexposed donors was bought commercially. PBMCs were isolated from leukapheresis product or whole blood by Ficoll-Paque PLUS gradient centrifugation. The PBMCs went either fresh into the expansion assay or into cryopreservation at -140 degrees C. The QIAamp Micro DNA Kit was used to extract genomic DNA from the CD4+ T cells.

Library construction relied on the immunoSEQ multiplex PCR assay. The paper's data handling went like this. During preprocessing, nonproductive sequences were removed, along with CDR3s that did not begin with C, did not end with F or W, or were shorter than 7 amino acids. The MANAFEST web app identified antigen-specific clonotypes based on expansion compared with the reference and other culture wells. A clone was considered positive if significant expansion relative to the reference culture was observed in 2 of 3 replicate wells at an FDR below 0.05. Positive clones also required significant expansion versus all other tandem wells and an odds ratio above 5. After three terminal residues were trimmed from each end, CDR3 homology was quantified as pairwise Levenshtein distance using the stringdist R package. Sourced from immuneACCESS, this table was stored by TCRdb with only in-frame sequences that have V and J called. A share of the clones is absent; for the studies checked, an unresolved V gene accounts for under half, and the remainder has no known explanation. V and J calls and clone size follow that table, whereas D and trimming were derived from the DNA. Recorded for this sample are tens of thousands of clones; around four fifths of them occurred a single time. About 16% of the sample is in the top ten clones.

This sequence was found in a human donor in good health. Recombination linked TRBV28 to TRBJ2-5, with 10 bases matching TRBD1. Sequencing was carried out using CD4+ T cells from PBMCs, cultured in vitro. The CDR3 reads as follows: CASGTGEETQYF. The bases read TGTGCCAGTGGGACAGGGGAAGAGACCCAGTACTTC. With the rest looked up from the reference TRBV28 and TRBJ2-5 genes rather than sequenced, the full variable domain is DVKVTQSSRYLVKRTGEKVFLECVQDMDHENMFWYRQDPGLGLRLIYFSYDVKMKEKGDIPEGYSVSREKKERFSLILESASTNQTSMYLCASGTGEETQYFGPGTRLLVL.